This T cell receptor beta chain was observed in a study of OX40 agonist ivuxolimab in advanced cancers. About the research overall: Ivuxolimab, an agonistic anti-OX40 (CD134) antibody, was given to patients. Whole-study findings and limits: Low normalized clonal expansion also occurred in some nonresponding patients. On average, CD8+ T cells showed a greater number of expanded clones than CD4+.

Method: immunoSEQ multiplex PCR; TCRdb's copy keeps in-frame clones and lacks some. The table records 55,000 to 80,000 clones, roughly 90% of them present only once. Patients were excluded for autoimmune disease history or systemic immunosuppression. Per germline, CDR1 GTSNPN and CDR2 SVGIG (reference sequence). The CDR3 is made up of 15 amino acids. With V trimmed by 4 bases and J by 0 bases, 5 bases remained unmatched. Notes on this clone: What it recognizes is unknown.

Here the sequenced sample was CD4+ or CD8+ T cells sorted from blood, taken in a trial of the OX40 agonist ivuxolimab. This sequence joins TRBV30 and TRBJ2-1, with TRBD2 matching over 8 bases. The receptor was derived from an adult with an advanced solid tumor such as melanoma, head and neck, liver or kidney cancer. DNA of the CDR3: TGTGCCTGGACCCCCGGGACTAGCTCCTACAATGAGCAGTTCTTC. Translation gives CAWTPGTSSYNEQFF.